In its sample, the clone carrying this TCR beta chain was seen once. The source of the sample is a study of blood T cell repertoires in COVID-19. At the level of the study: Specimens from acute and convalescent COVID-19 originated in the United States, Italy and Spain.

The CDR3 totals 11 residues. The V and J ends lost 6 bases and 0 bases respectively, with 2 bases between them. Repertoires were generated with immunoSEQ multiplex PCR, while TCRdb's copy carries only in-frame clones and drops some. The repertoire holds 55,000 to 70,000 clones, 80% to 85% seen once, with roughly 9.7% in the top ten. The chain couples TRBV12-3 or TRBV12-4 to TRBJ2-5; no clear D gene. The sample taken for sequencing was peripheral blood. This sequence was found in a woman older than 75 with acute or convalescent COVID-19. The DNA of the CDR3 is TGTGCCAGCAGCTACCAAGAGACCCAGTACTTC. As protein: CASSYQETQYF.